This TCR beta chain was sequenced for a study of identical twins. V lost 5 bases and J 1 base, leaving 9 bases between the germline ends. The CDR3 contains 12 residues. CDR1 is DFQATT, CDR2 SNEGSKA, per germline (reference sequence). A universal primer site was incorporated via template switching, and the cDNA contained unique molecular identifiers. TCRdb called the 5' RACE reads again in MiXCR, with one record for every CDR3 protein. Found here are some 760,000 distinct CDR3 sequences, 15% to 20% of them singletons; the top ten hold roughly 14%. Separately, the same data were catalogued under a study of T cells expressing NK-cell markers.

The origin of this receptor is a woman between 18 and 29 years old in good health. The genes are TRBV20-1 and TRBJ2-7; perhaps TRBD2 as D (6 bases). Sample: PBMCs. For the CDR3, the DNA is TGCAGTGCTGGGACTTCATCCTACGAGCAGTACTTC. It translates to CSAGTSSYEQYF.